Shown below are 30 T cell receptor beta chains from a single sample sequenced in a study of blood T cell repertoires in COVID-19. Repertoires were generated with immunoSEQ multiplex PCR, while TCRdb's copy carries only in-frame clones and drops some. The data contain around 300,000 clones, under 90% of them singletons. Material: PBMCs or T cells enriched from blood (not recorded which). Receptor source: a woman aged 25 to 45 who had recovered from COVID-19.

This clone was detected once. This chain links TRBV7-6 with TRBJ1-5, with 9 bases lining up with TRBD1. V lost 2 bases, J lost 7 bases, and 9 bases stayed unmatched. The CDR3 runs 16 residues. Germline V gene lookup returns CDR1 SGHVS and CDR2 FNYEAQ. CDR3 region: CASSLRGDRDGQPQHF. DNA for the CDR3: TGTGCCAGCAGCTTAAGAGGGGACAGGGATGGACAGCCCCAGCATTTT.

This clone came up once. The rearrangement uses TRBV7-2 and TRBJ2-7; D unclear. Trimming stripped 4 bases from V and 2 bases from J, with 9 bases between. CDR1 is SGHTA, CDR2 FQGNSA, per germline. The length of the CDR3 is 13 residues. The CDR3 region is CASSSPVTYEQYF. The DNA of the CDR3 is TGTGCCAGCAGCTCCCCAGTTACCTACGAGCAGTACTTC.

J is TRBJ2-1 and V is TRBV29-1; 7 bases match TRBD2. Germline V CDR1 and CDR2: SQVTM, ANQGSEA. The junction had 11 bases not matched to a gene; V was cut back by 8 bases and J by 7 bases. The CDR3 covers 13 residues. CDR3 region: CSTLRGFKNEQFF. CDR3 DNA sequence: TGCAGCACGTTGCGGGGGTTTAAAAATGAGCAGTTCTTC.

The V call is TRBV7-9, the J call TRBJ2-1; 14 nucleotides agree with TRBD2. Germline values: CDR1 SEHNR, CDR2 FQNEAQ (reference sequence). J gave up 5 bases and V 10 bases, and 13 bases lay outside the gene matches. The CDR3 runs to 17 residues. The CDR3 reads CAKTGLAGEGIDNEQFF. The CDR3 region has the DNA TGTGCCAAGACGGGACTAGCGGGAGAGGGGATAGACAATGAGCAGTTCTTC. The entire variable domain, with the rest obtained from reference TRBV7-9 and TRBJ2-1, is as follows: DTGVSQNPRHKITKRGQNVTFRCDPISEHNRLYWYRQTLGQGPEFLTYFQNEAQLEKSRLLSDRFSAERPKGSFSTLEIQRTEQGDSAMYLCAKTGLAGEGIDNEQFFGPGTRLTVL.

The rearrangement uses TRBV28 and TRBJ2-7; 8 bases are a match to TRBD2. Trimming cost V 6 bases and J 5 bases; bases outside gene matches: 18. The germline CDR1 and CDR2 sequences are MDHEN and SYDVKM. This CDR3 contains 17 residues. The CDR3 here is CASSPAEVWSGSDEQYF. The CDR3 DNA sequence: TGTGCCAGCAGCCCAGCTGAGGTTTGGAGCGGGAGCGACGAGCAGTACTTC.

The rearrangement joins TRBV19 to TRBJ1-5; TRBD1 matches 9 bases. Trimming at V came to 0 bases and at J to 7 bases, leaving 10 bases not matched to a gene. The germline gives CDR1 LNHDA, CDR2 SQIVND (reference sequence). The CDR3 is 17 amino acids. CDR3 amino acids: CASSIDPRDREWQPQHF. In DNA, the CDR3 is TGTGCCAGTAGTATAGACCCCCGGGACAGGGAGTGGCAGCCCCAGCATTTT. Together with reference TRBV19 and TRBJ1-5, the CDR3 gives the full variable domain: DGGITQSPKYLFRKEGQNVTLSCEQNLNHDAMYWYRQDPGQGLRLIYYSQIVNDFQKGDIAEGYSVSREKKESFPLTVTSAQKNPTAFYLCASSIDPRDREWQPQHFGDGTRLSIL.

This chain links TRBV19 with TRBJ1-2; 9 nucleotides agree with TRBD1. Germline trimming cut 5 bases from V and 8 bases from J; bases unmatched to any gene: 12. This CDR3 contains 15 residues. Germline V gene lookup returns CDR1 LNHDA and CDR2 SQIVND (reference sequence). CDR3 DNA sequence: TGTGCCAGTAGTCGAACCCGGGACAGGGTGAGCGGCTACACCTTC. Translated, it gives CASSRTRDRVSGYTF.

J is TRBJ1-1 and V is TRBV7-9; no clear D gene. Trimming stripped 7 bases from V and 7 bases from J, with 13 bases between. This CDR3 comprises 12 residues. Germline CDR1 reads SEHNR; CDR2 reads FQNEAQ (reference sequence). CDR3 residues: CASNLIQIEAFF. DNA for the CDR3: TGTGCCAGCAACCTAATACAGATTGAAGCTTTCTTT.

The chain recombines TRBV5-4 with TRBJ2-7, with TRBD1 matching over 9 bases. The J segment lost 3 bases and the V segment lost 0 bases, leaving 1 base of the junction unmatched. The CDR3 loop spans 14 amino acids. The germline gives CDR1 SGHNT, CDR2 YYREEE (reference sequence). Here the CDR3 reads CASSLGDRVYEQYF. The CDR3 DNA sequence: TGTGCCAGCAGCTTGGGGGACAGGGTCTACGAGCAGTACTTC. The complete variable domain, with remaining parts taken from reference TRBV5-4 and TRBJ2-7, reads ETGVTQSPTHLIKTRGQQVTLRCSSQSGHNTVSWYQQALGQGPQFIFQYYREEENGRGNFPPRFSGLQFPNYSSELNVNALELDDSALYLCASSLGDRVYEQYFGPGTRLTVT.

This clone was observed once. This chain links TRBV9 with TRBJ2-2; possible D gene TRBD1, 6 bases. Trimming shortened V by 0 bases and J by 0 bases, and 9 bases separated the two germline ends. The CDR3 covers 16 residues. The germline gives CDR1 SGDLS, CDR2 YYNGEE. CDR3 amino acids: CASSVEGHTNTGELFF. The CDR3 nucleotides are TGTGCCAGCAGCGTAGAGGGACATACGAACACCGGGGAGCTGTTTTTT.

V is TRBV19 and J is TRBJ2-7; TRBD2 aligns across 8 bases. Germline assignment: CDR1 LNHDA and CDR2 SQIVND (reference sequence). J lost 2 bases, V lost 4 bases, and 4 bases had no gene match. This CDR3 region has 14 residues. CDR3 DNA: TGTGCCAGTAGTAACGGCGGGGGGACCTACGAGCAGTACTTC. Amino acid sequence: CASSNGGGTYEQYF.

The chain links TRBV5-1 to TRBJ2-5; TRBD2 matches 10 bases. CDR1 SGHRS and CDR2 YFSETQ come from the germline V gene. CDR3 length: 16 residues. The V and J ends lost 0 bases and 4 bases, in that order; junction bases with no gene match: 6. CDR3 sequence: CASSLVGASGRETQYF. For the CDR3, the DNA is TGCGCCAGCAGCTTGGTCGGGGCTAGCGGGAGAGAGACCCAGTACTTC.

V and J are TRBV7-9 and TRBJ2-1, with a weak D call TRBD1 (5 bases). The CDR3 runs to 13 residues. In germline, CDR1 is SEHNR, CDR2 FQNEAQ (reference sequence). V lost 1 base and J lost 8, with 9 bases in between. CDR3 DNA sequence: TGTGCCAGCAGCTTAGGCAGGGCTGATGAGCAGTTCTTC. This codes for CASSLGRADEQFF.

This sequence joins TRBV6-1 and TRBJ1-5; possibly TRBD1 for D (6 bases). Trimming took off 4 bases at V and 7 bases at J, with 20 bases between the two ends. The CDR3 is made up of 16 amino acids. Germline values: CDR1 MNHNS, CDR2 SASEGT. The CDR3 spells CASSGSPRGFGQPQHF. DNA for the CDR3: TGTGCCAGCAGTGGATCCCCCAGGGGATTTGGGCAGCCCCAGCATTTT.

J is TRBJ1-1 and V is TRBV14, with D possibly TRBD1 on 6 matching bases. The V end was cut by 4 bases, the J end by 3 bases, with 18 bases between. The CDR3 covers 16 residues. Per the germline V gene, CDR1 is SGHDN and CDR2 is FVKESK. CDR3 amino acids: CASSPGVFPLDTEAFF. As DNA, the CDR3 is TGTGCCAGCAGCCCAGGGGTTTTTCCCCTGGACACTGAAGCTTTCTTT.

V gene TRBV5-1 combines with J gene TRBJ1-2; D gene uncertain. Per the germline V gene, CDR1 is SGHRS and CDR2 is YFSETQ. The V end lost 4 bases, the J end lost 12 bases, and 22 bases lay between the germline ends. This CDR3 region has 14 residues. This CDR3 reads CASSPRPDWEVHTF. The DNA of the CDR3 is TGCGCCAGCAGCCCGCGACCGGACTGGGAGGTTCACACCTTC.

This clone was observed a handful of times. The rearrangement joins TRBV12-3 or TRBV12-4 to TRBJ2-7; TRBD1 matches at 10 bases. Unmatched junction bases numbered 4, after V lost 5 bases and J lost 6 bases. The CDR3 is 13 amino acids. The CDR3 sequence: CASSPTGGSEQYF. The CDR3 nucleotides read TGTGCCAGCAGTCCGACAGGGGGCAGCGAGCAGTACTTC.

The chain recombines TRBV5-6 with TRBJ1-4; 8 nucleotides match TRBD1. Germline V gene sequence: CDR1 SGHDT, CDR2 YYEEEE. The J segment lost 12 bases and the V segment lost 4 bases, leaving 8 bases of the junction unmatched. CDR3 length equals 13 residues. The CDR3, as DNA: TGTGCCAGCAGCCATGGACAGGGCGTTCAACTGTTTTTT. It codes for CASSHGQGVQLFF.

In DNA form, the CDR3 reads TGTGCCAGCGGGAGGTTTCTGGGACAGGGGAATTCACCCCTCCACTTT. This sequence encodes CASGRFLGQGNSPLHF. The V gene is TRBV2, the J gene TRBJ1-6; TRBD1 agrees at 10 bases. The CDR3 is 16 amino acids. CDR1 and CDR2 (germline): SNHLY, FYNNEI. The junction had 11 bases not matched to a gene; V was cut back by 8 bases and J by 7 bases.

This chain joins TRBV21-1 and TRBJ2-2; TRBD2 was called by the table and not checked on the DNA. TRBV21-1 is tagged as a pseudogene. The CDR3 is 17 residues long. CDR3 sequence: CASSKDSGGRDTGELFF. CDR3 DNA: TGTGCCAGCAGCAAAGATAGCGGGGGGCGGGACACCGGGGAGCTGTTTTTT.

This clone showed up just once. CDR3 in DNA: TGTGCCAGCAGCCTCGAACCGGTAGAGACCCAGTACTTC. This codes for CASSLEPVETQYF. This sequence joins TRBV7-9 and TRBJ2-5, with D unclear. In germline, CDR1 is SEHNR, CDR2 FQNEAQ (reference sequence). The CDR3 is made up of 13 amino acids. Trimming took 5 bases from V and 4 from J, leaving 11 bases between them.

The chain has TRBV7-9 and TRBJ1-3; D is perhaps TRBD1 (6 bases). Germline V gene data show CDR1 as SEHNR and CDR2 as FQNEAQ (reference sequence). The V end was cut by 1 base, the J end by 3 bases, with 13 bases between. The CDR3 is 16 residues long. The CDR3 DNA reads TGTGCCAGCAGCTTAGTAGGGGGGGCAAGTGGAAACACCATATATTTT. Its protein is CASSLVGGASGNTIYF.

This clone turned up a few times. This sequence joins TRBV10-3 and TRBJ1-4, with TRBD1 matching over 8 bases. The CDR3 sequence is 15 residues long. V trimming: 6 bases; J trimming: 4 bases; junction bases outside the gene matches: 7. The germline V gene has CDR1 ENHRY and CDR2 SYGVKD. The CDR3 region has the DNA TGTGCCATCAGGAAAGGACAGGGAAGTAATGAAAAACTGTTTTTT. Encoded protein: CAIRKGQGSNEKLFF.

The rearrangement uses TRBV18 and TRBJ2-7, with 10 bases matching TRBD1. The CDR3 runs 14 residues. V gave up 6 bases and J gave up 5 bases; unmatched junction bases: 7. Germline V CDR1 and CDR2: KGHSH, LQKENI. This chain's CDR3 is CASSFRDRGDEQYF. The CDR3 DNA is TGTGCCAGCTCCTTCCGGGACAGGGGCGACGAGCAGTACTTC.

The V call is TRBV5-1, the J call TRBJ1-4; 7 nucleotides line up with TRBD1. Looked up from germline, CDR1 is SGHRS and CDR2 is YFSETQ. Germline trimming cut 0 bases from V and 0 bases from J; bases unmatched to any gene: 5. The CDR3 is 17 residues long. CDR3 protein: CASSLARGVATNEKLFF. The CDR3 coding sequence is TGCGCCAGCAGCTTGGCCAGGGGGGTTGCAACTAATGAAAAACTGTTTTTT.

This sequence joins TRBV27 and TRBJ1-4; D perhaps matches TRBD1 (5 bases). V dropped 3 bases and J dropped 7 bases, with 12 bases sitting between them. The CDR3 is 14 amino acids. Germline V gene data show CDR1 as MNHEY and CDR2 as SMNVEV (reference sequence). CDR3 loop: CASSLQGFGEKLFF. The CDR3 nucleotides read TGTGCCAGCAGTTTGCAGGGCTTTGGTGAAAAACTGTTTTTT.

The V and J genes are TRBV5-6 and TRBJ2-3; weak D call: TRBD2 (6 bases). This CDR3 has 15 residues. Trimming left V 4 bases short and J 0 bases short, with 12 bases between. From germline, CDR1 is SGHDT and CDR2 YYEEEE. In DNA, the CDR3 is TGTGCCAGCAGCCCCCCGGGACTCAGCACAGATACGCAGTATTTT. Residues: CASSPPGLSTDTQYF.

This CDR3 is CASSLPGLYGYTF. Here the CDR3 DNA reads TGTGCCAGCAGTTTACCAGGACTATATGGCTACACCTTC. V is TRBV28 and J is TRBJ1-2, with D unclear. Germline V gives CDR1 MDHEN, CDR2 SYDVKM. V lost 2 bases and J 5 bases, leaving 9 bases between the germline ends. The CDR3 contains 13 residues.

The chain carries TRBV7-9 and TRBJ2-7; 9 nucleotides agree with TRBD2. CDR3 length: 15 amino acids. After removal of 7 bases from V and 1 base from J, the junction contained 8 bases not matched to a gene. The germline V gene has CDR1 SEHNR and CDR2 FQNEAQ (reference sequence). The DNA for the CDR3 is TGTGCCAGCACGCGAGCGGGAGGCCAGTCCTACGAGCAGTACTTC. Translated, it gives CASTRAGGQSYEQYF. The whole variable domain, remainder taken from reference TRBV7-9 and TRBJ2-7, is DTGVSQNPRHKITKRGQNVTFRCDPISEHNRLYWYRQTLGQGPEFLTYFQNEAQLEKSRLLSDRFSAERPKGSFSTLEIQRTEQGDSAMYLCASTRAGGQSYEQYFGPGTRLTVT.

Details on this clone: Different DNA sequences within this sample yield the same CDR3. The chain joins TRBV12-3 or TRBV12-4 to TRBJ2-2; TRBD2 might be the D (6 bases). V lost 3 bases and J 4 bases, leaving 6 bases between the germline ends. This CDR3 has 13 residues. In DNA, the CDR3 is TGTGCCAGCAGTTTGCGGGGCACCGGGGAGCTGTTTTTT. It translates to CASSLRGTGELFF.